This T cell receptor beta chain was obtained from a study of regulatory T cells in long-lasting Graves disease. General study points: Public clonotype sharing was higher in persistent than newly diagnosed patients.

Per germline, CDR1 SQVTM and CDR2 ANQGSEA. The V and J ends lost 6 bases and 8 bases respectively, with 19 bases between them. The CDR3 has 13 amino acids. As concerns this clonotype: Its antigen is unknown.

CDR3-region Arm-PCR and iRepertoire HTBI primers produced the TCR beta libraries. TCRdb re-derived calls from the multiplex PCR reads in MiXCR, one entry per CDR3 protein. The table has 400,000 to 550,000 distinct CDR3 sequences, roughly 15% seen once; the top ten hold around 11%. Sample time point: newly diagnosed GD, antithyroid drugs for less than 3 months. Generation of the TCR library employed RNA extracted from PBMCs. Another study also made use of these data, one on T cells in Graves' hyperthyroidism and ophthalmopathy. Per that paper: Thyroid ultrasound, orbital computed tomography, clinical symptoms, and serum thyroxine and TRAb underpinned diagnoses.

The sequence derives from a woman in her 30s with Graves disease. This chain joins TRBV29-1 and TRBJ1-2; tentatively, D is TRBD1 (5 bases). The specimen was peripheral blood mononuclear cells (PBMCs), collected at new diagnosis, from a patient treated with antithyroid drugs. This CDR3 is CSVPHIGRAGYTF. The CDR3 DNA follows: TGCAGCGTCCCACATATAGGCAGGGCAGGCTACACCTTC. Supplemented by reference TRBV29-1 and TRBJ1-2, the full variable domain reads SAVISQKPSRDICQRGTSLTIQCQVDSQVTMMFWYRQQPGQSLTLIATANQGSEATYESGFVIDKFPISRPNLTFSTLTVSNMSPEDSSIYLCSVPHIGRAGYTFGSGTRLTVV.